These 28 T cell receptor beta chains originate from one sample sequenced in a study of post-analysis software for immune sequencing data. General study findings and limits: Patients used five TRBV segments, including TRBV5-6, TRBV5-1 and TRBV20-1, more often than controls.

cDNA libraries for TCR beta contained unique molecular identifiers. TCRdb re-called the PCR reads with MiXCR, one entry per CDR3 protein. This sample has hundreds of thousands of distinct CDR3 sequences, with 59% found just once. These receptors lack a known antigen. Sequencing was performed on blood. Source of these receptors: a girl aged 2 to 10 with multiple sclerosis.

This clonotype was observed a few times. The chain combines TRBV3-1 with TRBJ1-2; 8 bases match TRBD1. The J segment lost 5 bases and the V segment lost 0 bases, leaving 5 bases of the junction unmatched. The CDR3 loop spans 15 amino acids. From germline, CDR1 is LGHDT and CDR2 YNNKEL (reference sequence). CDR3 nucleotides: TGTGCCAGCAGCCAAGAGGGCAGGGGGCCGTATGGCTACACCTTC. It codes for CASSQEGRGPYGYTF.

This clonotype has just a few counts. The V call is TRBV12-3 or TRBV12-4, the J call TRBJ2-1; TRBD2 matches 9 bases. The V and J ends lost 7 bases and 8 bases, in that order; junction bases with no gene match: 12. The CDR3 runs to 15 residues. CDR3 residues: CASKDSGRGPHEQFF. The CDR3, as DNA: TGTGCCAGCAAGGATAGCGGGAGAGGCCCCCATGAGCAGTTCTTC.

The rearrangement uses TRBV11-2 and TRBJ1-1; possible D gene TRBD1, 6 bases. The CDR3 covers 15 residues. The V end lost 3 bases, the J end lost 3 bases, and 14 bases lay between the germline ends. The germline V gene encodes CDR1 SGHAT and CDR2 FQNNGV. CDR3: CASSFSPGADTEAFF. The CDR3 nucleotides read TGTGCCAGCAGCTTCTCCCCGGGGGCGGACACTGAAGCTTTCTTT.

The table lists this clonotype with a few counts. V usage is TRBV20-1 and J usage is TRBJ2-6, with D possibly TRBD1 on 6 matching bases. Germline V gene sequence: CDR1 DFQATT, CDR2 SNEGSKA (reference sequence). V was trimmed by 1 base and J by 3 bases, leaving 13 bases between them. This CDR3 region has 16 residues. CDR3 DNA: TGCAGTGCTAGAGTACAGGGTGGTGGTGGGGCCAACGTCCTGACTTTC. Encoded protein: CSARVQGGGGANVLTF.

The chain is built from TRBV29-1 and TRBJ1-1; possibly TRBD1 for D (6 bases). The ends were cut back, 7 bases at V and 4 bases at J, with 16 bases in the middle. CDR3 length: 13 residues. Looked up from germline, CDR1 is SQVTM and CDR2 is ANQGSEA. CDR3 residues: CSAASGTSTEAFF. CDR3 coding DNA: TGCAGCGCTGCGTCCGGGACAAGCACTGAAGCTTTCTTT.

In this sample, this clonotype turned up a few times. The chain is built from TRBV5-6 and TRBJ2-1, with D possibly TRBD2 on 5 matching bases. CDR1 is SGHDT, CDR2 YYEEEE, per germline. Trimming stripped 1 base from V and 5 bases from J, with 10 bases between. The CDR3 is 14 residues long. The CDR3 coding sequence is TGTGCCAGCAGCTTGTGGCTAGCAAACAATGAGCAGTTCTTC. Protein: CASSLWLANNEQFF. The full variable domain, in which reference TRBV5-6 and TRBJ2-1 provide the parts outside the CDR3, is DAGVTQSPTHLIKTRGQQVTLRCSPKSGHDTVSWYQQALGQGPQFIFQYYEEEERQRGNFPDRFSGHQFPNYSSELNVNALLLGDSALYLCASSLWLANNEQFFGPGTRLTVL.

The rearrangement links TRBV5-1 to TRBJ2-7; D is unresolved. The CDR3 runs 13 residues. Germline-derived CDR1 and CDR2 are SGHRS and YFSETQ. V was cut by 6 bases and J by 5 bases, with 15 bases left in between. The CDR3 DNA follows: TGCGCCAGCACCGACACCCCTCCGGACGAGCAGTACTTC. Translation: CASTDTPPDEQYF.

This clonotype occurred a few times. This chain uses TRBV6-2 or TRBV6-3 with TRBJ2-5; 8 nucleotides align to TRBD1. The CDR3 is made up of 16 amino acids. Germline V CDR1 and CDR2: MNHEY, SVGEGT. J was trimmed by 3 bases and V by 1 base; bases with no gene match: 7. DNA of the CDR3: TGTGCCAGCAGTTACTTAGTTGGGACAGGTGAAGAGACCCAGTACTTC. Protein product: CASSYLVGTGEETQYF.

The rearrangement uses TRBV20-1 and TRBJ2-1, with D hard to call. CDR3 length: 13 residues. The germline V gene has CDR1 DFQATT and CDR2 SNEGSKA (reference sequence). The V gene lost 5 bases and the J gene lost 4 bases, with 12 bases spanning the gap. This CDR3 is CSAPPVGYNEQFF. The DNA for the CDR3 is TGCAGTGCTCCTCCGGTTGGTTACAATGAGCAGTTCTTC.

This clonotype came up a few times. The chain combines TRBV24-1 with TRBJ2-1; D might be TRBD1 (6 bases). The V end lost 7 bases, the J end lost 7 bases, and 19 bases lay between the germline ends. From germline, CDR1 is KGHDR and CDR2 SFDVKD. This CDR3 comprises 15 residues. This chain's CDR3 is CATSSSPGQGNEQFF. The DNA of the CDR3 is TGTGCCACCAGCTCATCCCCGGGACAAGGTAATGAGCAGTTCTTC.

The V call is TRBV5-1, the J call TRBJ2-5; tentative D call: TRBD1 (5 bases). The DNA matches TRBJ2-7 better at its end, which makes the J call doubtful. The CDR3 runs to 15 residues. CDR1 and CDR2 (germline): SGHRS, YFSETQ. CDR3 in DNA: TGCGCCAGCAGCTTGGCGACAGCCCGGAGCTACGAGCAGTACTTC. Translation gives CASSLATARSYEQYF.

This clonotype appeared once. The rearrangement uses TRBV2 and TRBJ2-3; 13 bases align to TRBD2. With 6 bases clipped from V and 6 bases from J, the junction kept 15 bases outside the gene matches. The CDR3 sequence is 18 residues long. In germline, CDR1 is SNHLY, CDR2 FYNNEI. Here the CDR3 reads CASREQAGLAGTVDTQYF. The CDR3 DNA follows: TGTGCCAGCAGAGAACAAGCGGGACTAGCGGGAACAGTTGATACGCAGTATTTT.

The chain has TRBV10-3 and TRBJ2-7; TRBD1 matches 8 bases. V lost 6 bases, J lost 4 bases, and 5 bases stayed unmatched. CDR3 length equals 13 residues. The germline CDR1 and CDR2 sequences are ENHRY and SYGVKD. As DNA, the CDR3 is TGTGCCATCAGCTTAGGACAGGGATACGAGCAGTACTTC. It yields the protein CAISLGQGYEQYF.

V is TRBV5-1 and J is TRBJ1-2; the D gene is possibly TRBD1 (6 bases). Deletions cut 7 bases from V and 8 bases from J, with 27 bases between. This CDR3 contains 16 residues. Germline-derived CDR1 and CDR2 are SGHRS and YFSETQ. The CDR3 region is CASRVIIGTGQGGYTF. The CDR3 DNA is TGCGCCAGCCGCGTCATTATCGGCACGGGCCAGGGGGGCTACACCTTC.

The chain joins TRBV5-1 to TRBJ2-4; tentative D call: TRBD1 (5 bases). The J call is doubtful: the DNA matches TRBJ2-7 better. The CDR3 has 14 residues. In germline, CDR1 is SGHRS, CDR2 YFSETQ. CDR3 DNA sequence: TGCGCCAGCAGCTTGTCTCAGGGAAGAGACGAGCAGTACTTC. Translation: CASSLSQGRDEQYF.

This clonotype showed up just once. This chain connects TRBV10-3 to TRBJ2-2; possibly TRBD1 for D (6 bases). The germline V gene has CDR1 ENHRY and CDR2 SYGVKD. The CDR3 length is 16 residues. Trimming removed 4 bases from V and 5 bases from J, with 17 bases in between. The CDR3 region has the DNA TGTGCCATCAGTGTGCAGGGCAGGGGCGAGACCGGGGAGCTGTTTTTT. Its translation: CAISVQGRGETGELFF.

The table lists this clonotype with a few counts. The V and J genes are TRBV6-5 and TRBJ2-7; D unresolved. Germline V lookup: CDR1 MNHEY, CDR2 SVGAGI. The CDR3 spans 14 residues. V was shortened by 6 bases and J by 5 bases, with 17 bases between the two germline ends. In DNA form, the CDR3 reads TGTGCCAGCAGGGACCCTACCAGATGGAACGAGCAGTACTTC. Protein sequence: CASRDPTRWNEQYF.

This sequence joins TRBV25-1 and TRBJ2-1; 10 bases fit TRBD2. CDR3 size: 17 residues. Germline V gene lookup returns CDR1 MGHDK and CDR2 SYGVNS. J was trimmed by 10 bases and V by 5 bases; bases with no gene match: 17. CDR3: CASSPRRPGLAIMEQFF. The CDR3 coding sequence is TGTGCCAGCAGTCCCCGGCGCCCGGGACTAGCGATTATGGAGCAGTTCTTC.

The rearrangement uses TRBV5-1 and TRBJ2-4; possibly TRBD1 or TRBD2 for D (6 bases each). The J call may not be correct, given that the DNA end is closer to TRBJ2-5. Germline CDR1 SGHRS, CDR2 YFSETQ. This CDR3 comprises 19 residues. The CDR3 nucleotides read TGCGCCAGCAGCTTGGCCAAAGGGGGGATGGGTTCGTCTAAAGAGACCCAGTACTTC. It is translated as CASSLAKGGMGSSKETQYF.

The chain employs TRBV6-6 and TRBJ2-3, with 8 bases lining up with TRBD2. CDR1 and CDR2 from the germline V gene are MNHNY and SVGAGI (reference sequence). Trimming took 2 bases from V and 4 from J; bases not matched to a gene: 8. This CDR3 has 16 residues. The CDR3 nucleotides are TGTGCCAGCAGTTACCGGAGAGCGGGAGCATCAGATACGCAGTATTTT. Its protein product is CASSYRRAGASDTQYF.

The V gene is TRBV12-3 or TRBV12-4, the J gene TRBJ2-1; no definite D call. The V gene lost 6 bases and the J gene lost 1 base, with 7 bases spanning the gap. The length of the CDR3 is 13 residues. The CDR3 protein is CASRDTSYNEQFF. CDR3 DNA sequence: TGTGCCAGCAGAGATACTTCCTACAATGAGCAGTTCTTC.

This chain joins TRBV5-1 and TRBJ2-5, with TRBD1 matching over 8 bases. Gene TRBJ2-7 matches the end of the DNA better, so the J call may be wrong. This CDR3 is built from 14 residues. Germline V gives CDR1 SGHRS, CDR2 YFSETQ. The DNA for the CDR3 is TGCGCCAGCATGCCACAGGGGGGATTTTACGAGCAGTACTTC. Translating it yields CASMPQGGFYEQYF.

V and J are TRBV18 and TRBJ2-5; D is ambiguous. The CDR3 totals 15 residues. V was clipped by 1 base and J by 0 bases, with 9 bases between them. The germline V gene encodes CDR1 KGHSH and CDR2 LQKENI. CDR3 nucleotide sequence: TGTGCCAGCTCACCACAGACCACGTACCAAGAGACCCAGTACTTC. This codes for CASSPQTTYQETQYF.

The chain employs TRBV28 and TRBJ2-1; TRBD2 agrees at 7 bases. After removal of 6 bases from V and 1 base from J, the junction contained 12 bases not matched to a gene. The CDR3 length is 17 residues. Germline-derived CDR1 and CDR2 are MDHEN and SYDVKM. This CDR3 reads CASSRAGRERSYNEQFF. CDR3 in DNA: TGTGCCAGCAGCCGAGCGGGAAGAGAACGTTCCTACAATGAGCAGTTCTTC.

V usage is TRBV7-9 and J usage is TRBJ2-5, with a possible D match to TRBD1 (6 bases). Germline V gene lookup returns CDR1 SEHNR and CDR2 FQNEAQ (reference sequence). The CDR3 has 15 residues. Trimming left V 4 bases short and J 5 bases short, with 17 bases between. CDR3 nucleotides: TGTGCCAGCAGCTCGCAGGGACACGGAAAGGAGACCCAGTACTTC. It is translated as CASSSQGHGKETQYF.

This chain uses TRBV7-2 with TRBJ1-5; possibly TRBD1 for D (5 bases). The CDR3 sequence is 16 residues long. V was shortened by 3 bases and J by 2 bases, with 14 bases between the two germline ends. Germline V gene lookup returns CDR1 SGHTA and CDR2 FQGNSA. The CDR3 reads CASSFGGQGGNQPQHF. The CDR3 DNA follows: TGTGCCAGCAGCTTCGGCGGTCAGGGTGGCAATCAGCCCCAGCATTTT. The full variable domain, its missing parts supplied by reference TRBV7-2 and TRBJ1-5, is GAGVSQSPSNKVTEKGKDVELRCDPISGHTALYWYRQSLGQGLEFLIYFQGNSAPDKSGLPSDRFSAERTGGSVSTLTIQRTQQEDSAVYLCASSFGGQGGNQPQHFGDGTRLSIL.

V usage is TRBV6-2 or TRBV6-3 and J usage is TRBJ1-1, with unresolved D. Trimming stripped 2 bases from V and 6 bases from J, with 16 bases between. CDR3 length: 15 amino acids. Germline V lookup: CDR1 MNHEY, CDR2 SVGEGT. CDR3 sequence reads: CASSYGWTSSPEAFF. CDR3 DNA sequence: TGTGCCAGCAGTTACGGATGGACCTCCTCGCCTGAAGCTTTCTTT.

V and J are TRBV29-1 and TRBJ2-1; 9 bases fit TRBD1. The germline V gene encodes CDR1 SQVTM and CDR2 ANQGSEA. With V trimmed by 5 bases and J by 10 bases, 12 bases remained unmatched. The CDR3 runs to 14 residues. Here the CDR3 reads CSVPRDRDLGEQFF. In DNA, the CDR3 is TGCAGCGTTCCAAGGGACAGGGACTTGGGGGAGCAGTTCTTC.